This entry lists 28 T cell receptor beta chains sequenced from one sample in a study of blood T cell repertoires in COVID-19. TCRdb's copy holds only in-frame clones and misses some; the assay was immunoSEQ multiplex PCR. The sample holds 170,000 or so clones; around 87% are singletons and the top ten take approximately 0.62%. The source material was peripheral blood. The receptor source for this set is a man between 60 and 75 years old with COVID-19, enrolled during active disease.

This chain joins TRBV18 and TRBJ2-2; 14 positions agree with TRBD2. Germline CDR1 and CDR2: KGHSH and LQKENI. V lost 4 bases and J lost 1; bases outside the gene matches: 11. The CDR3 has 20 amino acids. DNA for the CDR3: TGTGCCAGCTCACGACGTGGGACTAGCGGGAGCCTGATGAACACCGGGGAGCTGTTTTTT. This encodes CASSRRGTSGSLMNTGELFF. The whole variable domain, remainder taken from reference TRBV18 and TRBJ2-2, is NAGVMQNPRHLVRRRGQEARLRCSPMKGHSHVYWYRQLPEEGLKFMVYLQKENIIDESGMPKERFSAEFPKEGPSILRIQQVVRGDSAAYFCASSRRGTSGSLMNTGELFFGEGSRLTVL.

The gene calls are TRBV6-6 and TRBJ2-1, with TRBD2 matching over 9 bases. Germline trimming cut 5 bases from V and 2 bases from J; bases unmatched to any gene: 7. The CDR3 contains 16 residues. CDR1 and CDR2 from the germline V gene are MNHNY and SVGAGI (reference sequence). In DNA, the CDR3 is TGTGCCAGCAGTAACCTCCGCGGGAGGGCCTACAATGAGCAGTTCTTC. It is translated as CASSNLRGRAYNEQFF.

Comment on this clone: A junction end diverges from the germline sequence, so it may reflect a read error. This chain connects TRBV7-7 to TRBJ1-3; D is ambiguous. The germline V gene has CDR1 SSHAT and CDR2 FNYEAQ (reference sequence). The CDR3 runs to 15 residues. The CDR3 protein is CASSLDGGSGNTIYF. DNA of the CDR3: TGTGCTAGCAGCTTGGACGGAGGCTCTGGAAACACCATATATTTT.

The gene calls are TRBV18 and TRBJ1-4; the D gene is possibly TRBD1 (6 bases). V was pared by 5 bases and J by 3 bases, with 13 bases between. The CDR3 length is 15 residues. The germline CDR1 and CDR2 sequences are KGHSH and LQKENI. The DNA of the CDR3 is TGTGCCAGCTCAGCAAGACAGGCCCCTAATGAAAAACTGTTTTTT. Translation: CASSARQAPNEKLFF.

The V and J genes are TRBV9 and TRBJ2-6; D unresolved. V lost 0 bases and J 0 bases, leaving 10 bases between the germline ends. CDR1 is SGDLS, CDR2 YYNGEE, per germline. The CDR3 is 17 amino acids. This CDR3 is CASSVGHLSSGANVLTF. CDR3 DNA: TGTGCCAGCAGCGTAGGACACCTGAGCTCTGGGGCCAACGTCCTGACTTTC.

V and J are TRBV28 and TRBJ2-7; TRBD1 might be the D (6 bases). CDR1 and CDR2 (germline): MDHEN, SYDVKM. The CDR3 has 14 residues. Trimming shortened V by 6 bases and J by 0 bases, and 12 bases separated the two germline ends. The CDR3 sequence is CASRLGGSSYEQYF. The CDR3 DNA reads as TGTGCCAGCAGACTAGGGGGAAGCTCCTACGAGCAGTACTTC.

This clone was observed a few times. The gene calls are TRBV4-3 and TRBJ1-2; D is unresolved. Germline V gives CDR1 LGHNA, CDR2 YSLEER. V dropped 4 bases and J dropped 2 bases, with 14 bases sitting between them. CDR3 length: 15 amino acids. The CDR3 bases are TGCGCCAGCAGCCCGCCCCATACGGGGAACTATGGCTACACCTTC. It encodes CASSPPHTGNYGYTF.

This clone was observed a few times. This sample also contains other DNA sequences that code for the same CDR3. The chain is built from TRBV6-4 and TRBJ1-1, with unresolved D. Germline CDR1 reads MRHNA; CDR2 reads SNTAGT. Trimming stripped 0 bases from V and 1 base from J, with 9 bases between. The CDR3 runs 15 residues. CDR3 nucleotides: TGTGCCAGCAGTGACTCAAGCGGTGGGAACACTGAAGCTTTCTTT. Residues: CASSDSSGGNTEAFF.

The rearrangement uses TRBV7-3 and TRBJ2-2; 14 bases are shared with TRBD2. Germline V gives CDR1 SGHTA, CDR2 FQGTGA. Trimming cost V 6 bases and J 5 bases; bases outside gene matches: 11. CDR3 length: 18 residues. The CDR3 DNA reads TGTGCCAGCAGTCGCGGACTAGCGGGAGGCGGTGAGACCGGGGAGCTGTTTTTT. Its translation is CASSRGLAGGGETGELFF.

This rearrangement joins TRBV2 to TRBJ1-2, with no clear D. Trimming took 6 bases from V and 4 from J, leaving 12 bases between them. The CDR3 is 13 residues long. Looked up from germline, CDR1 is SNHLY and CDR2 is FYNNEI. CDR3 sequence reads: CASRGGPSYGYTF. In DNA, the CDR3 is TGTGCCAGCAGGGGTGGGCCTTCCTATGGCTACACCTTC.

This rearrangement joins TRBV20-1 to TRBJ2-7; D call uncertain. The CDR3 runs to 11 residues. V lost 8 bases and J 6 bases, leaving 14 bases between the germline ends. Germline V gives CDR1 DFQATT, CDR2 SNEGSKA (reference sequence). The CDR3 nucleotides read TGCAGTACCCGAGGAGAACTCGAGCAGTACTTC. This gives the protein CSTRGELEQYF.

The rearrangement joins TRBV7-2 to TRBJ2-5; a possible D gene is TRBD1 (6 bases). Trimming stripped 4 bases from V and 4 bases from J, with 10 bases between. The CDR3 spans 13 residues. Germline lookup yields CDR1 SGHTA and CDR2 FQGNSA. The CDR3: CASSSQGRETQYF. CDR3 DNA sequence: TGTGCCAGCAGCTCCCAGGGGAGAGAGACCCAGTACTTC.

Only one count was recorded for this clone. The genes are TRBV11-2 and TRBJ2-3; 9 nucleotides match TRBD1. This CDR3 is built from 18 residues. Germline V gives CDR1 SGHAT, CDR2 FQNNGV. Trimming removed 5 bases from V and 2 bases from J; junction bases left unmatched: 14. The CDR3 sequence: CASSQDRGSGAATDTQYF. CDR3 nucleotides: TGTGCCAGCAGCCAGGACAGGGGATCGGGGGCTGCCACAGATACGCAGTATTTT. Full variable domain (rest looked up from reference TRBV11-2 and TRBJ2-3): EAGVAQSPRYKIIEKRQSVAFWCNPISGHATLYWYQQILGQGPKLLIQFQNNGVVDDSQLPKDRFSAERLKGVDSTLKIQPAKLEDSAVYLCASSQDRGSGAATDTQYFGPGTRLTVL.

The CDR3 loop reads CASSTNLVLWETQYF. The DNA for the CDR3 is TGTGCCAGCAGTACGAACCTAGTTCTCTGGGAGACCCAGTACTTC. The chain has TRBV6-6 and TRBJ2-5; no firm D call. The CDR3 spans 15 residues. The germline V gene encodes CDR1 MNHNY and CDR2 SVGAGI (reference sequence). The V end lost 5 bases, the J end lost 5 bases, and 18 bases lay between the germline ends.

CDR3 DNA: TGTGCCAGCAGCCCCGGACTGAGTATCTACGAGCAGTACTTC. Residues: CASSPGLSIYEQYF. The rearrangement joins TRBV11-3 to TRBJ2-7; perhaps TRBD2 as D (5 bases). This CDR3 is 14 amino acids long. Trimming removed 5 bases from V and 3 bases from J, with 14 bases in between. Per germline, CDR1 SGHNT and CDR2 YENEEA. Full variable domain (outside the CDR3, taken from reference TRBV11-3 and TRBJ2-7): EAGVVQSPRYKIIEKKQPVAFWCNPISGHNTLYWYLQNLGQGPELLIRYENEEAVDDSQLPKDRFSAERLKGVDSTLKIQPAELGDSAVYLCASSPGLSIYEQYFGPGTRLTVT.

This chain links TRBV7-2 with TRBJ1-2; 7 nucleotides agree with TRBD1. Germline trimming cut 5 bases from V and 6 bases from J; bases unmatched to any gene: 6. CDR1 is SGHTA and CDR2 is FQGNSA in the germline V gene. CDR3 length: 13 residues. CDR3 region: CASSPIQGNGYTF. The CDR3 DNA reads TGTGCCAGCAGCCCGATACAGGGGAATGGCTACACCTTC.

The chain uses TRBV11-2 and TRBJ1-2; D may be TRBD1 (5 bases). The CDR3 consists of 14 residues. The germline V and J ends were trimmed by 4 bases and 6 bases, with 15 bases remaining between them. The germline V gene has CDR1 SGHAT and CDR2 FQNNGV. The CDR3 DNA reads TGTGCCAGCAGCTACGTAGGGGTCGAGGATGGCTACACCTTC. Residues: CASSYVGVEDGYTF. The variable domain in full, completed from reference TRBV11-2 and TRBJ1-2, reads EAGVAQSPRYKIIEKRQSVAFWCNPISGHATLYWYQQILGQGPKLLIQFQNNGVVDDSQLPKDRFSAERLKGVDSTLKIQPAKLEDSAVYLCASSYVGVEDGYTFGSGTRLTVV.

To note about this clone: Other DNA sequences in the sample encode the same CDR3. DNA of the CDR3: TGTGCCAGCAGCTTGGGACAGAACACTGAAGCTTTCTTT. It yields the protein CASSLGQNTEAFF. The V call is TRBV7-2, the J call TRBJ1-1; D possibly corresponds to TRBD1 (6 bases). Germline-derived CDR1 and CDR2 are SGHTA and FQGNSA. V was pared by 3 bases and J by 1 base, with 6 bases between. The CDR3 covers 13 residues.

The chain has TRBV30 and TRBJ1-2, with TRBD1 identical over 8 bases. CDR3 length: 12 amino acids. CDR1 is GTSNPN and CDR2 is SVGIG in the germline V gene (reference sequence). Trimming removed 4 bases from V and 7 bases from J; junction bases left unmatched: 5. The DNA for the CDR3 is TGTGCCTGGATGAGACAGGGGTCTGGCTACACCTTC. Its translation is CAWMRQGSGYTF.

In this sample, this clone turned up a few times. The chain links TRBV11-2 to TRBJ2-1; 9 nucleotides match TRBD1. V was pared by 5 bases and J by 3 bases, with 2 bases of the junction left unmatched. The CDR3 totals 14 residues. Germline loops: CDR1 SGHAT, CDR2 FQNNGV. The CDR3 DNA is TGTGCCAGCAGCGTGGGACAGGGCTACAATGAGCAGTTCTTC. It is translated as CASSVGQGYNEQFF.

The chain recombines TRBV5-6 with TRBJ1-3; D might be TRBD1 (5 bases). V lost 6 bases and J 0 bases, leaving 7 bases between the germline ends. Looked up from germline, CDR1 is SGHDT and CDR2 is YYEEEE. This CDR3 is built from 13 residues. The CDR3 sequence: CASTQGSGNTIYF. The CDR3 region has the DNA TGTGCCAGCACCCAGGGCTCTGGAAACACCATATATTTT.

The chain uses TRBV9 and TRBJ2-7; 9 positions agree with TRBD1. With V trimmed by 0 bases and J by 5 bases, 9 bases remained unmatched. CDR3 length: 16 residues. Germline CDR1 reads SGDLS; CDR2 reads YYNGEE. CDR3 protein: CASSVEFRTGVHEQYF. CDR3 DNA sequence: TGTGCCAGCAGCGTAGAATTCAGGACAGGGGTGCACGAGCAGTACTTC.

This chain joins TRBV19 and TRBJ1-1; TRBD1 matches 9 bases. Germline V gene sequence: CDR1 LNHDA, CDR2 SQIVND (reference sequence). CDR3 length: 13 amino acids. J gave up 3 bases and V 6 bases, and 2 bases lay outside the gene matches. CDR3 nucleotides: TGTGCCAGTAGGGACAGGGGATACACTGAAGCTTTCTTT. Encoded protein: CASRDRGYTEAFF.

This chain uses TRBV29-1 with TRBJ2-1; TRBD1 is a possible D gene (6 bases). The CDR3 is made up of 16 amino acids. V was cut by 5 bases and J by 3 bases, with 20 bases left in between. Germline V gene sequence: CDR1 SQVTM, CDR2 ANQGSEA. CDR3 in amino acids: CSVRPSRDMIYNEQFF. CDR3 nucleotides: TGCAGCGTTCGACCCTCGAGGGACATGATCTACAATGAGCAGTTCTTC.

This chain connects TRBV10-3 to TRBJ1-2; D unclear. The CDR3 loop spans 12 amino acids. Germline V gene lookup returns CDR1 ENHRY and CDR2 SYGVKD. Trimming stripped 4 bases from V and 7 bases from J, with 10 bases between. DNA for the CDR3: TGTGCCATCAGTGGGCAGTCCCTTGGCTACACCTTC. Protein: CAISGQSLGYTF.

The count of this clone is one. This chain joins TRBV5-5 and TRBJ1-1; TRBD1 matches 7 bases. V trimming: 7 bases; J trimming: 5 bases; junction bases outside the gene matches: 11. The CDR3 extends over 14 amino acids. Germline CDR1 and CDR2: SGHKS and YYEKEE (reference sequence). The CDR3 region is CASSGRQGNTEAFF. The CDR3 DNA is TGTGCCAGCTCCGGACGACAGGGAAATACTGAAGCTTTCTTT. Filled out from reference TRBV5-5 and TRBJ1-1, the complete variable domain reads DAGVTQSPTHLIKTRGQQVTLRCSPISGHKSVSWYQQVLGQGPQFIFQYYEKEERGRGNFPDRFSARQFPNYSSELNVNALLLGDSALYLCASSGRQGNTEAFFGQGTRLTVV.

This clone came up once. A junction boundary mismatches the germline segment, possibly from a read error. The J gene is TRBJ2-7, the V gene TRBV6-2 or TRBV6-3; 7 bases match TRBD1. Germline assignment: CDR1 MNHEY and CDR2 SVGEGT. There are 17 residues in the CDR3. CDR3 nucleotide sequence: TGTGCCAGCAGCTACTCGGTTACAGGGGACCCCAACTACGAGCAGTACTTC. As protein: CASSYSVTGDPNYEQYF.

The DNA of the CDR3 is TGCGCCAGCAGCCTCAGGACAGGGCGGGTGGTTGGAAACACCATATATTTT. It translates to CASSLRTGRVVGNTIYF. This chain links TRBV4-3 with TRBJ1-3; TRBD1 matches at 8 bases. The CDR3 totals 17 residues. Looked up from germline, CDR1 is LGHNA and CDR2 is YSLEER. Germline trimming cut 4 bases from V and 3 bases from J; bases unmatched to any gene: 11.